One sample yielded the 16 T cell receptor beta chains listed below, sequenced in a study of cytomegalovirus exposure and HLA in healthy donors. The PCR ran on 60 Vbeta and 13 Jbeta primers. Clones were read by immunoSEQ multiplex PCR, and TCRdb kept only the in-frame ones, dropping some. The sample includes roughly 100,000 clones, approximately 66% of them seen just once. Sequencing was done on a sample of PBMCs. These receptors were obtained from a woman in her fifties or sixties in good health and CMV-seronegative.

This clone was observed a few times. The rearrangement links TRBV27 to TRBJ2-1; D gene uncertain. In germline, CDR1 is MNHEY, CDR2 SMNVEV (reference sequence). Trimming pared 0 bases from V and 9 bases from J, leaving 12 bases between. This CDR3 contains 14 residues. CDR3 sequence reads: CASSLSWSPGEQFF. The CDR3 DNA reads TGTGCCAGCAGTTTATCTTGGTCCCCCGGTGAGCAGTTCTTC.

The V call is TRBV13, the J call TRBJ2-1; the D is unclear. The CDR3 extends over 12 amino acids. Germline CDR1 reads PRHDT; CDR2 reads FYEKMQ (reference sequence). Trimming took off 2 bases at V and 6 bases at J, with 5 bases between the two ends. The chain's CDR3 is CASSLWPNEQFF. The CDR3, as DNA: TGTGCCAGCAGCTTATGGCCCAATGAGCAGTTCTTC. Looking up the rest from reference TRBV13 and TRBJ2-1 gives the full variable domain: AAGVIQSPRHLIKEKRETATLKCYPIPRHDTVYWYQQGPGQDPQFLISFYEKMQSDKGSIPDRFSAQQFSDYHSELNMSSLELGDSALYFCASSLWPNEQFFGPGTRLTVL.

This rearrangement joins TRBV5-4 to TRBJ1-2, with D unclear. The germline gives CDR1 SGHNT, CDR2 YYREEE (reference sequence). This CDR3 has 16 residues. Trimming removed 4 bases at V and 4 bases at J, with 20 bases between. As DNA, the CDR3 is TGTGCCAGCAGCCCTGACCTATCTACAGAAGTCTATGGCTACACCTTC. Its protein product is CASSPDLSTEVYGYTF.

The V and J genes are TRBV12-5 and TRBJ2-5, with D possibly matching TRBD2 (5 bases). The CDR3 loop spans 17 amino acids. Trimming left V 6 bases short and J 5 bases short, with 25 bases between. Germline CDR1 reads LGHNT; CDR2 reads FRNRAP. The CDR3 reads CASGPGVSSGRRETQYF. The CDR3, as DNA: TGTGCTAGTGGGCCCGGGGTTTCGAGCGGCCGACGGGAGACCCAGTACTTC.

The chain carries TRBV6-5 and TRBJ2-2, with 9 bases lining up with TRBD1. The CDR3 consists of 13 residues. With V trimmed by 4 bases and J by 8 bases, 2 bases remained unmatched. Germline CDR1 MNHEY, CDR2 SVGAGI. The CDR3 nucleotides read TGTGCCAGCAGTTCACAGGGGGCTGGGGAGCTGTTTTTT. Its protein product is CASSSQGAGELFF.

The chain is built from TRBV7-3 and TRBJ1-3, with D maybe TRBD1 (5 bases). Germline CDR1 is SGHTA and CDR2 is FQGTGA. This CDR3 is 14 amino acids long. The V and J ends lost 2 bases and 4 bases respectively, with 9 bases between them. The CDR3 spells CASSLSGAGNTIYF. The CDR3, as DNA: TGTGCCAGCAGCTTATCTGGGGCAGGAAACACCATATATTTT.

The V and J genes are TRBV5-1 and TRBJ2-1, with 11 positions matching TRBD2. The ends lost 1 base at V and 2 bases at J; junction bases unmatched: 2. Germline-derived CDR1 and CDR2 are SGHRS and YFSETQ. This CDR3 has 16 amino acids. CDR3 amino acids: CASSLPTSGAYNEQFF. CDR3 DNA: TGCGCCAGCAGCTTGCCGACTAGCGGGGCCTACAATGAGCAGTTCTTC.

J is TRBJ1-2 and V is TRBV6-5, with unresolved D. Germline V gene data show CDR1 as MNHEY and CDR2 as SVGAGI. The CDR3 extends over 15 amino acids. V was pared by 5 bases and J by 3 bases, with 16 bases between. CDR3 protein: CASSKDGGVDYGYTF. CDR3 DNA sequence: TGTGCCAGCAGTAAGGACGGCGGGGTGGACTATGGCTACACCTTC.

This clone has just a few counts. The chain uses TRBV27 and TRBJ2-5; TRBD2 aligns across 10 bases. Germline V gene lookup returns CDR1 MNHEY and CDR2 SMNVEV (reference sequence). J was trimmed by 4 bases and V by 7 bases; bases with no gene match: 3. The CDR3 spans 13 residues. The CDR3 bases are TGTGCCAGCATAGCGGGAGGTGGAGAGACCCAGTACTTC. Translating gives CASIAGGGETQYF.

The chain uses TRBV29-1 and TRBJ1-2; D gene ambiguous. Trimming removed 6 bases at V and 7 bases at J, with 12 bases between. This CDR3 is built from 11 residues. Looked up from germline, CDR1 is SQVTM and CDR2 is ANQGSEA. The CDR3 bases are TGCAGCGTAACCGCGGAGGGTGGCTACACCTTC. Translated: CSVTAEGGYTF.

V gene TRBV10-2 combines with J gene TRBJ1-4; D might be TRBD1 (6 bases). CDR1 is WSHSY and CDR2 is SAAADI in the germline V gene. The CDR3 has 13 residues. The V end was cut by 7 bases, the J end by 7 bases, with 13 bases between. This chain's CDR3 is CASTGGGGEKLFF. CDR3 coding DNA: TGCGCCAGCACGGGAGGGGGAGGTGAAAAACTGTTTTTT.

The V and J genes are TRBV7-9 and TRBJ2-1, with a weak D call TRBD2 (5 bases). The CDR3 has 16 amino acids. Germline V lookup: CDR1 SEHNR, CDR2 FQNEAQ (reference sequence). V lost 2 bases to trimming and J lost 5 bases, with 16 bases between them. The CDR3 DNA reads as TGTGCCAGCAGCTTAAGACTCGGCGGGTACAACAATGAGCAGTTCTTC. This encodes CASSLRLGGYNNEQFF.

This clone was recorded a few times. The chain is built from TRBV7-2 and TRBJ2-4, with 8 positions matching TRBD1. CDR3 length: 13 amino acids. Germline CDR1 SGHTA, CDR2 FQGNSA. Trimming at V came to 5 bases and at J to 9 bases, leaving 6 bases not matched to a gene. In DNA, the CDR3 is TGTGCCAGCAGCCCCCAGGGGGCTAGCATTCAGTACTTC. This translates into CASSPQGASIQYF. The entire variable domain, with the rest obtained from reference TRBV7-2 and TRBJ2-4, is as follows: GAGVSQSPSNKVTEKGKDVELRCDPISGHTALYWYRQSLGQGLEFLIYFQGNSAPDKSGLPSDRFSAERTGGSVSTLTIQRTQQEDSAVYLCASSPQGASIQYFGAGTRLSVL.

This rearrangement joins TRBV5-4 to TRBJ1-1; maybe TRBD1 (6 bases). Germline V CDR1 and CDR2: SGHNT, YYREEE (reference sequence). V gave up 1 base and J gave up 0 bases, with 10 bases separating them. This CDR3 comprises 15 residues. In nucleotides, the CDR3 is TGTGCCAGCAGCTTGCATCCAGGGGTGAACACTGAAGCTTTCTTT. Translating it yields CASSLHPGVNTEAFF.

This clone turned up a few times. The rearrangement uses TRBV27 and TRBJ1-5; 8 bases agree with TRBD1. Per germline, CDR1 MNHEY and CDR2 SMNVEV (reference sequence). Germline trimming cut 5 bases from V and 7 bases from J; bases unmatched to any gene: 16. The CDR3 contains 17 residues. The CDR3 sequence is CASSPFQGAGSWQPQHF. In nucleotides, the CDR3 is TGTGCCAGCAGTCCCTTCCAGGGGGCTGGGTCCTGGCAGCCCCAGCATTTT.

The genes are TRBV7-9 and TRBJ2-1; 10 bases map to TRBD2. From germline, CDR1 is SEHNR and CDR2 FQNEAQ (reference sequence). The CDR3 sequence is 15 residues long. V gave up 5 bases and J gave up 10 bases; unmatched junction bases: 11. The CDR3: CASSPSLAGGPEQFF. CDR3 sequence (DNA): TGTGCCAGCAGCCCAAGTTTAGCGGGGGGACCCGAGCAGTTCTTC.